One sample yielded the 17 T cell receptor beta chains listed below, sequenced in a study of blood T cell repertoires in COVID-19. Clones were sequenced by immunoSEQ multiplex PCR, and TCRdb holds only the in-frame ones, with some missing. The sample contains about 110,000 clones, around 88% of which appear only once. Sequenced: peripheral blood. The receptors shown here come from a man between 45 and 60 years old with active or convalescent COVID-19.

The chain links TRBV9 to TRBJ1-2, with a possible D match to TRBD1 (6 bases). Germline V gives CDR1 SGDLS, CDR2 YYNGEE. The CDR3 runs 13 residues. Trimming shortened V by 3 bases and J by 2 bases, and 8 bases separated the two germline ends. CDR3 DNA sequence: TGTGCCAGCAGCGGGCAGGGGAACTATGGCTACACCTTC. Translated, it gives CASSGQGNYGYTF. The whole variable domain, remainder taken from reference TRBV9 and TRBJ1-2, is DSGVTQTPKHLITATGQRVTLRCSPRSGDLSVYWYQQSLDQGLQFLIQYYNGEERAKGNILERFSAQQFPDLHSELNLSSLELGDSALYFCASSGQGNYGYTFGSGTRLTVV.

The CDR3: CASSFPGSPPDRGYGYTF. In DNA, the CDR3 is TGTGCCAGCAGCTTTCCTGGGTCCCCCCCGGACAGGGGGTATGGCTACACCTTC. The chain recombines TRBV7-2 with TRBJ1-2, with 10 positions matching TRBD1. Trimming at V came to 3 bases and at J to 5 bases, leaving 15 bases not matched to a gene. The V gene's germline CDR1 is SGHTA and CDR2 FQGNSA. This CDR3 has 18 residues.

The rearrangement uses TRBV28 and TRBJ1-5, with D unclear. Between the trimmed V and J ends, which lost 5 bases and 4 bases, there was a span of 9 bases. Germline V gene sequence: CDR1 MDHEN, CDR2 SYDVKM. The CDR3 totals 13 residues. In nucleotides, the CDR3 is TGTGCCAGCAGTCCGAGCGTAAATCAGCCCCAGCATTTT. The encoded protein is CASSPSVNQPQHF. The complete variable domain, with remaining parts taken from reference TRBV28 and TRBJ1-5, reads DVKVTQSSRYLVKRTGEKVFLECVQDMDHENMFWYRQDPGLGLRLIYFSYDVKMKEKGDIPEGYSVSREKKERFSLILESASTNQTSMYLCASSPSVNQPQHFGDGTRLSIL.

This chain uses TRBV6-1 with TRBJ2-1; D is perhaps TRBD2 (5 bases). From germline, CDR1 is MNHNS and CDR2 SASEGT. V lost 2 bases, J lost 5 bases, and 13 bases lay in between. This CDR3 is built from 15 residues. The DNA for the CDR3 is TGTGCCAGCAGTGAAATGGGTGGGGAGCACAATGAGCAGTTCTTC. Translating it yields CASSEMGGEHNEQFF.

The V call is TRBV18, the J call TRBJ2-7, with D maybe TRBD1 (5 bases). The CDR3 spans 12 residues. The germline CDR1 and CDR2 sequences are KGHSH and LQKENI. V was shortened by 6 bases and J by 3 bases, with 9 bases between the two germline ends. In nucleotides, the CDR3 is TGTGCCAGCTCGAAAGACAGCTACGAGCAGTACTTC. Residues: CASSKDSYEQYF.

The chain uses TRBV6-5 and TRBJ2-7, with 7 bases that match TRBD1. CDR1 MNHEY and CDR2 SVGAGI come from the germline V gene. The CDR3 contains 13 residues. V dropped 5 bases and J dropped 2; count of bases not matched to a gene: 3. The CDR3 sequence: CASSPTGAYEQYF. As DNA, the CDR3 is TGTGCCAGCAGTCCAACAGGGGCCTACGAGCAGTACTTC.

V and J are TRBV30 and TRBJ2-3; 10 bases align to TRBD2. There are 15 residues in the CDR3. The V and J ends lost 4 bases and 10 bases, in that order; junction bases with no gene match: 14. Germline lookup yields CDR1 GTSNPN and CDR2 SVGIG (reference sequence). The CDR3 DNA follows: TGTGCCTGGAAGAGCGGGAGGGCCCGGTTTTACCCGCAGTATTTT. Translating gives CAWKSGRARFYPQYF.

The CDR3 loop is CAWSPLSLAGDQDTQYF. CDR3 nucleotides: TGTGCCTGGAGTCCGCTCAGTCTAGCGGGAGATCAAGATACGCAGTATTTT. The genes are TRBV30 and TRBJ2-3; 10 nucleotides match TRBD2. Germline V lookup: CDR1 GTSNPN, CDR2 SVGIG (reference sequence). CDR3 length: 17 residues. V lost 2 bases to trimming and J lost 5 bases; unmatched junction nucleotides: 13.

The chain couples TRBV6-2 or TRBV6-3 to TRBJ2-3; a possible D gene is TRBD1 (5 bases). The CDR3 runs to 15 residues. Germline-derived CDR1 and CDR2 are MNHEY and SVGEGT. V lost 1 base to trimming and J lost 2 bases, with 10 bases between them. The CDR3 protein is CASSYWAGNTDTQYF. The CDR3 bases are TGTGCCAGCAGTTACTGGGCAGGGAACACAGATACGCAGTATTTT.

The rearrangement links TRBV30 to TRBJ1-2; D is uncertain. This CDR3 has 14 residues. Trimming shortened V by 5 bases and J by 4 bases, and 17 bases separated the two germline ends. Germline V CDR1 and CDR2: GTSNPN, SVGIG (reference sequence). The CDR3 DNA sequence: TGTGCCTGGGCCTTAGTGCGGACTGCCTATGGCTACACCTTC. Protein product: CAWALVRTAYGYTF.

This chain uses TRBV9 with TRBJ2-2; possibly TRBD2 for D (6 bases). CDR3 size: 18 residues. Germline V CDR1 and CDR2: SGDLS, YYNGEE. The V end lost 0 bases, the J end lost 1 base, and 16 bases lay between the germline ends. DNA for the CDR3: TGTGCCAGCAGCGTAGCTCCCGGGAGACCGGAGAACACCGGGGAGCTGTTTTTT. Translating it yields CASSVAPGRPENTGELFF.

The CDR3 loop is CASSFRLAGAETQYF. The CDR3 DNA reads TGTGCCAGCAGCTTCCGACTAGCGGGGGCAGAGACCCAGTACTTC. J is TRBJ2-5 and V is TRBV5-6; 12 nucleotides match TRBD2. Looked up from germline, CDR1 is SGHDT and CDR2 is YYEEEE. V shed 2 bases and J 4 bases; nucleotides not matched to a gene: 3. The length of the CDR3 is 15 residues.

The chain uses TRBV19 and TRBJ1-2; 9 bases are shared with TRBD1. The CDR3 extends over 16 amino acids. V dropped 6 bases and J dropped 6; count of bases not matched to a gene: 14. Per the germline V gene, CDR1 is LNHDA and CDR2 is SQIVND (reference sequence). For the CDR3, the DNA is TGTGCCAGTAGAACTCGGCGGGACAGGGATGGGGATGGCTACACCTTC. Translating it yields CASRTRRDRDGDGYTF.

The chain's CDR3 is CASSPWLAGGPGDTQYF. For the CDR3, the DNA is TGTGCCAGCAGCCCCTGGTTGGCGGGAGGGCCCGGAGATACGCAGTATTTT. The V gene is TRBV11-2, the J gene TRBJ2-3, with 9 positions matching TRBD2. CDR1 and CDR2 (germline): SGHAT, FQNNGV. CDR3 size: 17 residues. The V gene end was trimmed by 5 bases and the J gene end by 5 bases; junction bases not matched to a gene: 14. Filled out from reference TRBV11-2 and TRBJ2-3, the complete variable domain reads EAGVAQSPRYKIIEKRQSVAFWCNPISGHATLYWYQQILGQGPKLLIQFQNNGVVDDSQLPKDRFSAERLKGVDSTLKIQPAKLEDSAVYLCASSPWLAGGPGDTQYFGPGTRLTVL.

The chain employs TRBV6-5 and TRBJ1-2, with TRBD1 as a possible D gene (5 bases). Looked up from germline, CDR1 is MNHEY and CDR2 is SVGAGI. V lost 4 bases to trimming and J lost 5 bases, with 17 bases between them. CDR3 length: 15 amino acids. CDR3 in amino acids: CASSSGDGGSYGYTF. CDR3 DNA: TGTGCCAGCAGTTCGGGGGACGGTGGATCTTATGGCTACACCTTC.

V is TRBV29-1 and J is TRBJ1-1; TRBD1 aligns across 8 bases. Trimming at V came to 4 bases and at J to 8 bases, leaving 9 bases not matched to a gene. The CDR3 loop spans 13 amino acids. The germline V gene encodes CDR1 SQVTM and CDR2 ANQGSEA. CDR3 in amino acids: CSVGNRGVREAFF. The CDR3 DNA follows: TGCAGCGTTGGTAACAGGGGGGTACGGGAAGCTTTCTTT.

CDR3 amino acids: CASKRTGEDNEKLFF. CDR3 coding DNA: TGTGCCAGCAAAAGGACAGGGGAGGATAATGAAAAACTGTTTTTT. V is TRBV21-1 and J is TRBJ1-4; TRBD1 is the table's D call, not checked against the DNA. TRBV21-1 is deemed a pseudogene. The CDR3 totals 15 residues.